The clone carrying this TCR beta chain was seen a handful of times. No antigen is known for it. Gene names and germline match the mouse. The CDR3 goes on 4 residues after the read ends, and that part is filled in from the germline J gene. The sample belongs to a study of CD8+ T cells in alopecia areata. Study-level information: Grafting placed skin from approximately 6-12-month-old C3H/HeJ donors with spontaneous alopecia onto roughly 7-11-week-old female C3H/HeJ mice. The study's findings and limits: More clonal than normal scalp was lesional scalp, particularly alopecia totalis/universalis. Against the mouse data, patients shared TCRs less clearly, possibly for HLA reasons.

Extracted RNA was reverse transcribed into cDNA, the sequencing template. Method: immunoSEQ multiplex PCR; TCRdb's copy keeps in-frame clones and lacks some. This sample carries 270,000 or so clones and no singletons, and roughly 1.2% goes to the top ten. Markers used for sorting pooled cutaneous lymph node cells were CD4, CD8alpha, NKG2D, NKG2ACE and others. The CDR3 totals 16 residues. The V and J ends lost 2 bases and 0 bases respectively, with 12 bases between them. Germline V CDR1 and CDR2: SNHLY, FYNGKV (reference sequence). The sequence derives from a C3H/HeJ mouse with alopecia areata. MHC haplotype of the strain: H2-k. V and J are TRBV3 and TRBJ2-5; weak D call: TRBD2 (6 bases). The sequencing input was CD4+ T cells sorted from a lymph node. The part of the CDR3 DNA that was read is TGTGCCAGCAGCTTATCTGGGGAGATTAACCAAGAC. Translation: CASSLSGEINQD. The complete CDR3 reads CASSLSGEINQDTQYF.